These T cell receptor beta chains were read from a single sample in a study of cytomegalovirus exposure and HLA in healthy donors. Clones were read by immunoSEQ multiplex PCR, and TCRdb kept only the in-frame ones, dropping some. In the table there are about 200,000 clones, roughly 77% of which are singletons. The sample consisted of PBMCs. Receptors were obtained from a woman in her forties or fifties in good health and CMV-seronegative. CDR3s include the opening cysteine and the closing phenylalanine or tryptophan.

V	J	CDR3
TRBV13	TRBJ1-2	CASSLGPRTGAPFYGYTF
TRBV12-5	TRBJ1-5	CASGPGQGINQPQHF
TRBV7-2	TRBJ1-5	CASSPRQVGNQPQHF
TRBV28	TRBJ2-2	CASSFSGLANTGELFF
TRBV6-4	TRBJ2-3	CASSVELAGTDTQYF
TRBV7-9	TRBJ2-3	CASSLSSGRAVRDTQYF
TRBV30	TRBJ1-2	CAWSVKGAHYGYTF
TRBV28	TRBJ2-7	CASGTAKYEQYF
TRBV7-2	TRBJ2-5	CASSLVGPETQYF
TRBV29-1	TRBJ2-3	CSVLRGGADTQYF
TRBV30	TRBJ2-6	CAWSEGPGANVLTF
TRBV5-1	TRBJ2-3	CASSVAGKPGTDTQYF
TRBV9	TRBJ2-1	CASSVLPSSYNEQFF
TRBV7-3	TRBJ2-6	CASSLRTGSRGANVLTF
TRBV27	TRBJ1-2	CASSLGGMGYTF
TRBV7-9	TRBJ1-3	CASSRRDRKVSGNTIYF
TRBV2	TRBJ1-5	CASSAEGNQPQHF
TRBV19	TRBJ2-1	CASSIRQKSSYNEQFF
TRBV5-1	TRBJ1-2	CASSLVGRQAFYGYTF
TRBV7-6	TRBJ1-1	CASSATGSRNTEAFF
TRBV6-1	TRBJ1-1	CASSLQENTEAFF
TRBV7-2	TRBJ1-2	CASSSQDGGYGYTF
TRBV5-1	TRBJ1-2	CASSLTPGQGLGYTF
TRBV6-5	TRBJ1-2	CASSTGMGYGYTF
TRBV7-8	TRBJ1-1	CASSLRTGVNTEAFF
TRBV7-2	TRBJ1-6	CASSRKGVSSYNSPLHF